Listed below are T cell receptor beta chains from one sample, sequenced in a study of T cell responses to AZD1222 COVID-19 vaccine. TCRdb keeps only in-frame clones here, not all; method: immunoSEQ multiplex PCR. The data contain some 120,000 clones, approximately 83% of them singletons. The sample consisted of peripheral blood, taken on day 0 of AZD1222 vaccination. The receptor set was obtained from an adult in good health. CDR3s include the opening cysteine and the closing phenylalanine or tryptophan. Fields, in order: V gene, clone size, J gene, D gene, CDR3 protein, CDR3 DNA. The D gene is left open where the match is weak. The listing skips clone size in some rows; elsewhere it reads once, few, many or a size class.

TRBV7-2,NA,TRBJ2-2,NA,CASSPQARGTANTGELFF,TGTGCCAGCAGCCCTCAGGCACGAGGGACCGCGAACACCGGGGAGCTGTTTTTT
TRBV5-8,once,TRBJ1-3,NA,CASSSPRTTRTIYF,TGTGCCAGCAGCTCCCCGCGGACTACCCGGACCATATATTTT
TRBV12-3/TRBV12-4,once,TRBJ1-5,NA,CASSWGGIQPQHF,TGTGCCAGCAGTTGGGGAGGTATTCAGCCCCAGCATTTT
TRBV4-2,NA,TRBJ1-5,TRBD1,CASGTEGTGGQPQHF,TGTGCCTCAGGGACTGAGGGGACAGGGGGCCAGCCCCAGCATTTT
TRBV21-1,NA,TRBJ1-2,NA,CASRNKQVNYGYTF,TGTGCCAGCAGAAATAAACAAGTCAACTATGGCTACACCTTC
TRBV30,NA,TRBJ1-2,NA,CAWSVQVSGYTF,TGTGCCTGGAGTGTTCAAGTGAGCGGCTACACCTTC
TRBV10-2,NA,TRBJ1-1,NA,CASTWGNQNTEAFF,TGCGCCAGCACCTGGGGCAATCAGAACACTGAAGCTTTCTTT
TRBV9,NA,TRBJ2-7,TRBD1,CASSPGTGGSFYEQYF,TGTGCCAGCAGCCCGGGGACAGGGGGGAGCTTCTACGAGCAGTACTTC
TRBV19,NA,TRBJ2-5,TRBD1,CASSNDRGLQETQYF,TGTGCCAGTAGTAACGACAGGGGCTTGCAAGAGACCCAGTACTTC
TRBV19,NA,TRBJ1-2,TRBD1,CASSARDRLLYGYTF,TGTGCCAGTAGTGCCCGGGACAGGCTACTCTATGGCTACACCTTC
TRBV27,few,TRBJ1-5,NA,CASSFYSNQPQHF,TGTGCCAGCAGTTTCTATAGCAATCAGCCCCAGCATTTT
TRBV27,NA,TRBJ2-6,NA,CASSLSYSGANVLTF,TGTGCCAGCAGTCTTTCATACTCTGGGGCCAACGTCCTGACTTTC
TRBV10-1,NA,TRBJ2-7,NA,CASSVGRKYEQYF,TGCGCCAGCAGTGTGGGCAGGAAATACGAGCAGTACTTC
TRBV25-1,NA,TRBJ1-6,TRBD1,CASSGQGAMNSPLHF,TGTGCCAGCAGTGGACAGGGGGCCATGAATTCACCCCTCCACTTT
TRBV15,once,TRBJ2-7,NA,CATSREGGAYEQYF,TGTGCCACCAGCAGAGAAGGGGGAGCCTACGAGCAGTACTTC
TRBV24-1,NA,TRBJ2-1,TRBD1,CATSDARDRGGDEQFF,TGTGCCACCAGTGATGCCAGGGACAGGGGGGGTGATGAGCAGTTCTTC
TRBV6-5,NA,TRBJ2-7,TRBD1,CASSRQGRSFEQYF,TGTGCCAGCAGTCGACAGGGGAGGTCTTTCGAGCAGTACTTC
TRBV9,NA,TRBJ2-3,NA,CASSVSSGGGTDTQYF,TGTGCCAGCAGCGTATCATCCGGAGGGGGCACAGATACGCAGTATTTT
TRBV13,NA,TRBJ2-5,TRBD1,CASSLVGTGVPLQETQYF,TGTGCCAGCAGCTTAGTTGGGACAGGGGTTCCGCTTCAAGAGACCCAGTACTTC
TRBV27,NA,TRBJ1-1,NA,CASKPSNTEAFF,TGTGCCAGCAAGCCCTCGAACACTGAAGCTTTCTTT
TRBV6-5,few,TRBJ2-7,NA,CASTLEPQAHEQYF,TGTGCCAGCACTTTGGAACCGCAGGCCCACGAGCAGTACTTC
TRBV6-2/TRBV6-3,NA,TRBJ1-2,TRBD1,CASSIQGNYGYTF,TGTGCCAGCAGCATACAGGGGAACTATGGCTACACCTTC
TRBV7-9,NA,TRBJ1-2,NA,CASSLARQAEGYTF,TGTGCCAGCAGCTTAGCACGACAGGCTGAGGGCTACACCTTC
TRBV6-1,NA,TRBJ1-2,NA,CASSGRRFGVGYGYTF,TGTGCCAGCAGTGGCCGACGTTTCGGGGTTGGCTATGGCTACACCTTC
TRBV6-2/TRBV6-3,NA,TRBJ2-1,NA,CASSYVRGTVEQFF,TGTGCCAGCAGTTACGTTCGAGGGACGGTTGAGCAGTTCTTC
TRBV6-5,NA,TRBJ1-6,NA,CASTRQNYNSPLHF,TGTGCCAGCACGAGACAGAACTATAATTCACCCCTCCACTTT
TRBV12-3/TRBV12-4,NA,TRBJ2-3,NA,CASSQSWADTQYF,TGTGCCAGCAGTCAGAGCTGGGCAGATACGCAGTATTTT
TRBV6-5,few,TRBJ2-5,NA,CASRPASRETQYF,TGTGCCAGCCGGCCGGCCAGCCGAGAGACCCAGTACTTC
TRBV5-1,NA,TRBJ1-1,NA,CASSLSQSGAAFF,TGCGCCAGCAGCCTTAGCCAATCCGGGGCGGCTTTCTTT
TRBV5-1,NA,TRBJ2-3,NA,CASSLADPSTDTQYF,TGCGCCAGCAGCTTGGCAGACCCGAGCACAGATACGCAGTATTTT
TRBV27,once,TRBJ2-7,TRBD1,CASSLSGDSSYEQYF,TGTGCCAGCAGTTTGTCAGGGGACAGCTCCTACGAGCAGTACTTC
TRBV10-1,NA,TRBJ1-1,TRBD1,CASSDLGTGNTEAFF,TGCGCCAGCAGTGACCTCGGGACAGGGAACACTGAAGCTTTCTTT
TRBV4-2,NA,TRBJ1-3,NA,CASSQDRGSSGNTIYF,TGTGCCAGCAGCCAAGATCGAGGGAGCTCTGGAAACACCATATATTTT
TRBV4-1,NA,TRBJ1-3,TRBD1,CASSQETGVRNTIYF,TGCGCCAGCAGCCAAGAAACAGGGGTGAGAAACACCATATATTTT
TRBV27,once,TRBJ1-2,NA,CASSLSSIANYGYTF,TGTGCCAGCAGTTTATCCTCGATAGCTAACTATGGCTACACCTTC
TRBV27,NA,TRBJ1-5,TRBD1,CASSLWGTGKHQPQHF,TGTGCCAGCAGTTTATGGGGGACAGGGAAACATCAGCCCCAGCATTTT
TRBV18,NA,TRBJ1-6,NA,CASSQDMQNSPLHF,TGTGCCAGCTCACAAGATATGCAGAATTCACCCCTCCACTTT
TRBV6-5,NA,TRBJ2-5,TRBD1,CASSRTGGRETQYF,TGTGCCAGCAGTCGGACAGGGGGCAGGGAGACCCAGTACTTC
TRBV7-9,NA,TRBJ2-1,NA,CASSTWGTAAYNEQFF,TGTGCCAGCAGTACTTGGGGGACGGCCGCCTACAATGAGCAGTTCTTC
TRBV11-3,NA,TRBJ2-7,TRBD2,CASSPIGGEDEQYF,TGTGCCAGCAGCCCCATCGGGGGGGAGGACGAGCAGTACTTC
TRBV6-4,NA,TRBJ2-7,TRBD1,CASSAGTGVGEQYF,TGTGCCAGCAGCGCCGGGACAGGGGTTGGGGAGCAGTACTTC
TRBV5-8,NA,TRBJ1-2,NA,CASSLARRISF,TGTGCCAGCAGCTTGGCCCGACGTATCTCCTTC
TRBV9,NA,TRBJ1-2,NA,CASSVSESIYGYTF,TGTGCCAGCAGCGTGTCAGAGTCTATCTATGGCTACACCTTC
TRBV9,NA,TRBJ2-5,NA,CASSVLAIRETQYF,TGTGCCAGCAGCGTATTGGCCATCCGAGAGACCCAGTACTTC
TRBV18,NA,TRBJ2-6,NA,CASSPQGTISGANVLTF,TGTGCCAGCTCACCACAGGGTACCATCTCTGGGGCCAACGTCCTGACTTTC
TRBV18,NA,TRBJ1-1,NA,CASSPGAGNPEAFF,TGTGCCAGCTCGCCGGGGGCGGGGAACCCTGAAGCTTTCTTT
TRBV3-1/TRBV3-2,NA,TRBJ2-1,NA,CASRHLLGDEQFF,TGTGCCAGCAGGCATCTTTTGGGTGATGAGCAGTTCTTC
TRBV12-3/TRBV12-4,NA,TRBJ2-7,NA,CAKNQGQSYEQYF,TGTGCTAAAAACCAGGGCCAGTCCTACGAGCAGTACTTC
TRBV7-6,NA,TRBJ1-1,NA,CASSSLGGNTEAFF,TGTGCCAGCAGCTCTTTGGGTGGGAACACTGAAGCTTTCTTT
TRBV2,NA,TRBJ2-7,NA,CASSDWSNYEQYF,TGTGCCAGCAGTGATTGGAGCAACTACGAGCAGTACTTC
TRBV6-5,NA,TRBJ2-5,NA,CASSINQGETQYF,TGTGCCAGCAGTATAAACCAGGGTGAGACCCAGTACTTC
TRBV9,once,TRBJ1-3,NA,CASSARPNTIYF,TGTGCCAGCAGCGCCCGCCCAAACACCATATATTTT
TRBV10-3,once,TRBJ2-7,TRBD1,CAISVQGAVEQYF,TGTGCCATCAGTGTCCAGGGGGCCGTCGAGCAGTACTTC
TRBV3-1/TRBV3-2,NA,TRBJ2-3,NA,CASTRGRTPFSQYF,TGTGCCAGCACCCGGGGGAGGACTCCCTTTTCGCAGTATTTT
TRBV7-6,NA,TRBJ2-5,NA,CASSLVLGVQETQYF,TGTGCCAGCAGCTTAGTTCTCGGGGTCCAAGAGACCCAGTACTTC
TRBV4-2,NA,TRBJ1-3,TRBD1,CASSHGTGDGNTIYF,TGTGCCAGCAGCCACGGGACAGGGGATGGAAACACCATATATTTT